This T cell receptor beta chain was obtained from a study of blood T cells in healthy people across ages. This clonotype has only one observation. Germline-derived CDR1 and CDR2 are LGHNA and YSLEER. This CDR3 comprises 15 residues. Ranging in age from about 6 to 90, the donors were healthy Caucasian individuals from Russia. A sample-barcoded 5' primer and a J-beta primer mix were used in a second PCR of roughly 6 to 11 cycles. Every single cDNA molecule received a tag from a template-switch adaptor with 12 random nucleotides. MiXCR was run by TCRdb on the 5' RACE reads, yielding one entry per CDR3 protein. The sample contains around 900,000 distinct CDR3 sequences, 51% of which appear only once.

The TCR sequence derives from a woman aged 60-70 years in good health. The sample comprised blood. This chain links TRBV4-3 with TRBJ2-1; TRBD1 aligns across 9 bases. TRBJ2-7 explains the end of the DNA better; the J call may be wrong. The CDR3 sequence: CASSQTTGQGDEQYF. CDR3 nucleotides: TGCGCCAGCAGCCAAACCACGGGACAGGGAGACGAGCAGTACTTC.